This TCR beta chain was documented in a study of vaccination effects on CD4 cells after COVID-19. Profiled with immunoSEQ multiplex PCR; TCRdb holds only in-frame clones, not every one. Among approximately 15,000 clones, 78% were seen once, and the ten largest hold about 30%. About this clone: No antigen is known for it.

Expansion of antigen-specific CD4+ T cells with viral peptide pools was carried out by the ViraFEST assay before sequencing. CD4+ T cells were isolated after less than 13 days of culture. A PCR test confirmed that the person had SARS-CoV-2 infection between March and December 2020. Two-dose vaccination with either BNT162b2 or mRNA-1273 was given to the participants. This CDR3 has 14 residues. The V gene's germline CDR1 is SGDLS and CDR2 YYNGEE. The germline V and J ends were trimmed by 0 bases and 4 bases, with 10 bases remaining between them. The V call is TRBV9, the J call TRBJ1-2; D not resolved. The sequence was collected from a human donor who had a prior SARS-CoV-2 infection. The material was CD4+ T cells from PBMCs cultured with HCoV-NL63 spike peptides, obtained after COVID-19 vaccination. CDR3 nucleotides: TGTGCCAGCAGCGTAGGAGGCAGGCCCTATGGCTACACCTTC. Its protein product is CASSVGGRPYGYTF.